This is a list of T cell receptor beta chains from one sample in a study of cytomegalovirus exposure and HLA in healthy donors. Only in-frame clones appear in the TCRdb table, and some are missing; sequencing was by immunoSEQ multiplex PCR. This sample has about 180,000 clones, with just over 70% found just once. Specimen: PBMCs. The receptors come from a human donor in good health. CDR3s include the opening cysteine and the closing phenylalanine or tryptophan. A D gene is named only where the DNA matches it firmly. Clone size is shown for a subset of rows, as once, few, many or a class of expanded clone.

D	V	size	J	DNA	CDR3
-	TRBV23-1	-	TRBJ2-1	TGCGCCAGCAGCCTTTACCCTCGGGGGAGCTCCTACAATGAGCAGTTCTTC	CASSLYPRGSSYNEQFF
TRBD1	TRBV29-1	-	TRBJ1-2	TGCAGCGTCCAAGGGACAGACTATGGCTACACCTTC	CSVQGTDYGYTF
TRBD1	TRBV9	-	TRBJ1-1	TGTGCCAGCAGCGTAGCCCCGCAGGGACAGGGGTTAGCGAACACTGAAGCTTTCTTT	CASSVAPQGQGLANTEAFF
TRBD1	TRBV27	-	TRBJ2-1	TGTGCCAGCAGTTTACAGGGGGCGTACAATGAGCAGTTCTTC	CASSLQGAYNEQFF
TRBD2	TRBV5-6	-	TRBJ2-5	TGTGCCAGCAGCTTGGTGGGACTAGCGGGGATAGAGACCCAGTACTTC	CASSLVGLAGIETQYF
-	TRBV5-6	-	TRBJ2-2	TGTGCCAGCAGCTTGGCCCCCCAGAACACCGGGGAGCTGTTTTTT	CASSLAPQNTGELFF
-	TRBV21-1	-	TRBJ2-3	TGTGCCAGCAGCCGATCTTGGCAGGAGGGGCGACTCACAGATACGCAGTATTTT	CASSRSWQEGRLTDTQYF
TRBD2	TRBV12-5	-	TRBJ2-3	TGTGCTAGTGGTGCCGGACTAGCGCCAGATACGCAGTATTTT	CASGAGLAPDTQYF
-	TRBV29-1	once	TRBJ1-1	TGCAGCGTTGATGCGGGCTCTGAAGCTTTCTTT	CSVDAGSEAFF
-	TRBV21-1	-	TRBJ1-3	TGTGCCAGCAGCAAAGATTGGACCGGGACAGGACCCCCGACTGGAAACACCATATATTTT	CASSKDWTGTGPPTGNTIYF
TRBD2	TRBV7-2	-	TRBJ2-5	TGTGCCAGCAGCCCCCTCCAGCGGGGGGAAGAGACCCAGTACTTC	CASSPLQRGEETQYF